This T cell receptor (beta chain) was profiled in a study of cytomegalovirus exposure and HLA in healthy donors. This clone has only a few counts. What it binds is unknown. PCR primers comprised 60 Vbeta and 13 Jbeta primers. Repertoires were generated with immunoSEQ multiplex PCR, while TCRdb's copy carries only in-frame clones and drops some. This table holds around 130,000 clones, more than 80% found once. Study-level points and caveats: It was taken for granted in presence/absence analyses that sequencing depth across donors was roughly uniform. Most of the TCR beta V segments (in an earlier analysis) were productive either about 87% or about 30% of the time. Immune exposure information available was restricted to CMV serostatus.

Trimming at V came to 0 bases and at J to 9 bases, leaving 7 bases not matched to a gene. Germline loops: CDR1 SGHDT, CDR2 YYEEEE. CDR3 size: 15 residues. The material sequenced was PBMCs. The chain links TRBV5-6 to TRBJ2-4; TRBD2 matches at 9 bases. The sequence came from a man aged 40-49 years in good health and CMV-seronegative. The CDR3 bases are TGTGCCAGCAGCTTGGTGGTAGCGGGAGATAGCATTCAGTACTTC. Protein sequence: CASSLVVAGDSIQYF.